A single sample gave rise to the 7 T cell receptor beta chains below, sequenced in a study of blood T cell repertoires in COVID-19. The method was immunoSEQ multiplex PCR; TCRdb's version includes in-frame clones alone and lacks a portion of them. The table lists 300,000 or so clones, 88% of them singletons. The material sequenced was peripheral blood. Receptors originate from a woman in her twenties or thirties who had recovered from COVID-19.

The gene calls are TRBV6-4 and TRBJ2-1, with D possibly being TRBD1 (6 bases). The CDR3 consists of 15 residues. The germline V gene encodes CDR1 MRHNA and CDR2 SNTAGT. V gave up 3 bases and J gave up 7 bases, with 16 bases separating them. In DNA, the CDR3 is TGTGCCAGCAGTGAGACGGACAGCGACTTAAATGAGCAGTTCTTC. It codes for CASSETDSDLNEQFF.

The chain is built from TRBV19 and TRBJ1-2, with a tentative D call TRBD1 (5 bases). With 5 bases removed from V and 4 bases from J, the gap between germline ends came to 14 bases. The CDR3 spans 14 residues. CDR1 is LNHDA and CDR2 is SQIVND in the germline V gene (reference sequence). CDR3 in DNA: TGTGCCAGTAGTCGACGGGGGTCGGGCTATGGCTACACCTTC. Protein sequence: CASSRRGSGYGYTF.

The chain is built from TRBV28 and TRBJ1-1; D is uncertain. This CDR3 has 13 amino acids. Germline loops: CDR1 MDHEN, CDR2 SYDVKM. V gave up 3 bases and J gave up 10 bases, with 15 bases separating them. This chain's CDR3 is CASSLAGAWGAFF. CDR3 nucleotide sequence: TGTGCCAGCAGTTTGGCGGGTGCCTGGGGAGCTTTCTTT.

The CDR3, as DNA: TGTGCCAGCGGTGGTTTGGGGCTAGCGGGGCAAGAGACCCAGTACTTC. Protein product: CASGGLGLAGQETQYF. The J gene is TRBJ2-5, the V gene TRBV7-7, with 9 bases matching TRBD2. Per germline, CDR1 SSHAT and CDR2 FNYEAQ (reference sequence). There are 16 residues in the CDR3. V shed 8 bases, J shed 2 bases, and the junction held 12 bases outside the gene matches.

The J gene is TRBJ1-4, the V gene TRBV4-2, with 10 bases aligning to TRBD1. V gave up 1 base and J gave up 8 bases; unmatched junction bases: 1. The CDR3 covers 14 residues. Per germline, CDR1 LGHNA and CDR2 YNFKEQ. In nucleotides, the CDR3 is TGTGCCAGCAGCCAAGGGGGACAGGGGGAAAAACTGTTTTTT. Protein: CASSQGGQGEKLFF.

The rearrangement links TRBV3-1 (or the pseudogene TRBV3-2) to TRBJ2-5; weak D call: TRBD2 (6 bases). The V end lost 6 bases, the J end lost 5 bases, and 16 bases lay between the germline ends. CDR1 and CDR2 from the germline V gene are LGHDT and YNNKEL (reference sequence). The CDR3 runs 14 residues. CDR3 in amino acids: CASRDVGGSETQYF. CDR3 DNA sequence: TGTGCCAGCAGGGACGTGGGGGGTTCGGAGACCCAGTACTTC.

The chain couples TRBV5-1 to TRBJ2-7, with 10 bases matching TRBD1. Per germline, CDR1 SGHRS and CDR2 YFSETQ. The CDR3 has 14 amino acids. With V trimmed by 7 bases and J by 5 bases, 9 bases remained unmatched. DNA of the CDR3: TGCGCCAGCGGCCCCGGGACAGGGGACCACGAGCAGTACTTC. This codes for CASGPGTGDHEQYF.